Below, 27 T cell receptor beta chains from the same sample are listed, as sequenced in a study of CD8 T cells in Susac syndrome. An amount of RNA that ranged from about 0.45 to 1 ug was reverse transcribed with random hexamers. TCRdb processed the immunoSEQ multiplex PCR reads anew with MiXCR; each CDR3 protein has one entry. The sample lists about 430,000 distinct CDR3 sequences, around 85% seen once, with approximately 0.12% in the top ten. The material sequenced was CD8+ T cells from PBMCs. These receptors all come from a human donor with multiple sclerosis.

V and J are TRBV28 and TRBJ2-7; no reliable D call. Germline lookup yields CDR1 MDHEN and CDR2 SYDVKM. The CDR3 loop spans 14 amino acids. Trimming left V 6 bases short and J 0 bases short, with 12 bases between. CDR3 sequence: CASSSSIHSYEQYF. CDR3 DNA: TGTGCCAGCAGCTCTTCTATACACTCCTACGAGCAGTACTTC.

CDR3 in amino acids: CASSYSVGWNQPQHF. The CDR3, as DNA: TGTGCCAGCAGTTACTCGGTAGGGTGGAATCAGCCCCAGCATTTT. The V gene is TRBV6-5, the J gene TRBJ1-5, with unresolved D. The CDR3 consists of 15 residues. Germline loops: CDR1 MNHEY, CDR2 SVGAGI. V was pared by 0 bases and J by 4 bases, with 10 bases between.

The rearrangement joins TRBV4-1 to TRBJ2-7; 9 nucleotides agree with TRBD2. The CDR3 loop spans 15 amino acids. The germline CDR1 and CDR2 sequences are MGHRA and YSYEKL. J gave up 4 bases and V 0 bases, and 4 bases lay outside the gene matches. DNA for the CDR3: TGCGCCAGCAGCCAAGATGCCACTAGCGGGTACGAGCAGTACTTC. Its protein product is CASSQDATSGYEQYF.

This clonotype has a handful of counts. The rearrangement uses TRBV4-1 and TRBJ2-1; D possibly corresponds to TRBD1 (5 bases). V was cut by 4 bases and J by 2 bases, with 18 bases left in between. This CDR3 comprises 17 residues. The germline V gene has CDR1 MGHRA and CDR2 YSYEKL. CDR3 sequence (DNA): TGCGCCAGCAGCCCTGGGGCCGAGACTCCTACCTACAATGAGCAGTTCTTC. Translation gives CASSPGAETPTYNEQFF.

The V call is TRBV19, the J call TRBJ2-3, with a possible D match to TRBD2 (5 bases). CDR3 length: 13 amino acids. Germline lookup yields CDR1 LNHDA and CDR2 SQIVND (reference sequence). The V gene lost 8 bases and the J gene lost 3 bases, with 12 bases spanning the gap. CDR3 nucleotides: TGTGCCAGTCGGCCGGGGTTGACAGATACGCAGTATTTT. It translates to CASRPGLTDTQYF.

Notes on this clonotype: Mismatch with germline at one junction end may stem from a read error. The V and J genes are TRBV7-9 and TRBJ1-1; the D is unclear. CDR1 and CDR2 (germline): SEHNR, FQNEAQ (reference sequence). This CDR3 comprises 12 residues. CDR3 bases: TGTGCCTGTCAGGACGGGAACACCGAAGCTTTCTTT. It codes for CACQDGNTEAFF.

V and J are TRBV6-2 or TRBV6-3 and TRBJ2-4, with 11 nucleotides matching TRBD2. Germline assignment: CDR1 MNHEY and CDR2 SVGEGT. V was clipped by 2 bases and J by 0 bases; unmatched bases: 9. This CDR3 is 19 amino acids long. CDR3 residues: CASSYDGTSGEQAKNIQYF. The DNA for the CDR3 is TGTGCCAGCAGTTACGACGGGACTAGCGGAGAACAAGCCAAAAACATTCAGTACTTC.

The chain is built from TRBV3-1 and TRBJ1-5; TRBD1 might be the D (5 bases). Germline CDR1 reads LGHDT; CDR2 reads YNNKEL (reference sequence). CDR3 length: 14 residues. Trimming stripped 0 bases from V and 6 bases from J, with 9 bases between. CDR3 amino acids: CASSQDTGGQPQHF. In DNA, the CDR3 is TGTGCCAGCAGCCAAGATACGGGGGGTCAGCCCCAGCATTTT.

CDR3 amino acids: CASSYSPSGQGSGQPQHF. DNA of the CDR3: TGTGCCAGCAGTTACTCGCCGTCGGGACAGGGAAGTGGACAGCCCCAGCATTTT. The V gene is TRBV6-5, the J gene TRBJ1-5; 9 positions match TRBD1. This CDR3 is 18 amino acids long. Germline V gene sequence: CDR1 MNHEY, CDR2 SVGAGI. After removal of 0 bases from V and 7 bases from J, the junction contained 13 bases not matched to a gene.

This chain links TRBV13 with TRBJ2-1; TRBD2 matches 10 bases. The J segment lost 4 bases and the V segment lost 2 bases, leaving 5 bases of the junction unmatched. Germline-derived CDR1 and CDR2 are PRHDT and FYEKMQ (reference sequence). The CDR3 is 16 amino acids. The CDR3 is CASSLLLAGRYNEQFF. As DNA, the CDR3 is TGTGCCAGCAGCTTACTACTAGCGGGACGATACAATGAGCAGTTCTTC.

The chain carries TRBV6-2 or TRBV6-3 and TRBJ2-5, with 8 bases aligning to TRBD2. This CDR3 has 14 amino acids. The ends lost 8 bases at V and 4 bases at J; junction bases unmatched: 9. Germline CDR1 and CDR2: MNHEY and SVGEGT. This CDR3 is CASQPGGRRETQYF. The CDR3 DNA reads TGTGCCAGCCAGCCGGGGGGGCGGCGAGAGACCCAGTACTTC.

The chain uses TRBV12-3 or TRBV12-4 and TRBJ1-5; 7 bases align to TRBD1. V shed 6 bases, J shed 9 bases, and the junction held 8 bases outside the gene matches. This CDR3 is built from 13 residues. The CDR3 sequence is CASRRRGRGPQHF. DNA of the CDR3: TGTGCCAGCAGAAGAAGGGGGCGAGGGCCCCAGCATTTT.

The CDR3 DNA sequence: TGTGCCAGCAGCCCTAGAGCGGGGGGACCCTCCTACAATGAGCAGTTCTTC. Translating it yields CASSPRAGGPSYNEQFF. J is TRBJ2-1 and V is TRBV11-2, with 9 bases that match TRBD2. The germline V gene encodes CDR1 SGHAT and CDR2 FQNNGV. This CDR3 has 17 amino acids. The V segment lost 5 bases and the J segment 0 bases; nucleotides outside the gene matches: 8.

This clonotype occurred once. V usage is TRBV5-1 and J usage is TRBJ2-7; D may correspond to TRBD1 or TRBD2 (5 bases each). V was clipped by 4 bases and J by 5 bases, with 16 bases between them. The germline V gene encodes CDR1 SGHRS and CDR2 YFSETQ. CDR3 length equals 14 residues. CDR3 in DNA: TGCGCCAGCAGCCGTAGAGACGGGACGGACGAGCAGTACTTC. It yields the protein CASSRRDGTDEQYF.

The rearrangement uses TRBV7-2 and TRBJ1-2; 7 bases fit TRBD1. Germline V lookup: CDR1 SGHTA, CDR2 FQGNSA. The CDR3 totals 16 residues. The V gene end was trimmed by 0 bases and the J gene end by 2 bases; junction bases not matched to a gene: 6. This chain's CDR3 is CASSLAAPTGNYGYTF. CDR3 DNA sequence: TGTGCCAGCAGCTTAGCAGCACCGACAGGGAACTATGGCTACACCTTC.

This clonotype was picked up one time. The V and J genes are TRBV28 and TRBJ2-7; tentative D call: TRBD2 (6 bases). CDR1 and CDR2 from the germline V gene are MDHEN and SYDVKM. V was shortened by 3 bases and J by 5 bases, with 14 bases between the two germline ends. The CDR3 length is 14 residues. The CDR3 protein is CASSFVEGRNEQYF. The CDR3 nucleotides read TGTGCCAGCAGTTTCGTAGAGGGGAGGAACGAGCAGTACTTC.

This chain connects TRBV2 to TRBJ1-1; the D is unclear. The CDR3 runs to 14 residues. Trimming took 2 bases from V and 1 from J, leaving 8 bases between them. Germline CDR1 and CDR2: SNHLY and FYNNEI. The CDR3 reads CASSESARNTEAFF. The CDR3 bases are TGTGCCAGCAGTGAATCGGCGCGGAACACTGAAGCTTTCTTT. The whole variable domain, remainder taken from reference TRBV2 and TRBJ1-1, is EPEVTQTPSHQVTQMGQEVILRCVPISNHLYFYWYRQILGQKVEFLVSFYNNEISEKSEIFDDQFSVERPDGSNFTLKIRSTKLEDSAMYFCASSESARNTEAFFGQGTRLTVV.

This rearrangement joins TRBV18 to TRBJ1-5; D not resolved. Germline CDR1 and CDR2: KGHSH and LQKENI. The V gene lost 8 bases and the J gene lost 2 bases, with 22 bases spanning the gap. This CDR3 comprises 17 residues. The CDR3 protein is CASPDLQQSGGNQPQHF. CDR3 in DNA: TGTGCCAGCCCGGACCTGCAACAGAGCGGTGGCAATCAGCCCCAGCATTTT.

The chain couples TRBV30 to TRBJ1-1, with D possibly being TRBD1 (5 bases). Looked up from germline, CDR1 is GTSNPN and CDR2 is SVGIG (reference sequence). Trimming left V 3 bases short and J 7 bases short, with 18 bases between. This CDR3 is built from 14 residues. CDR3 nucleotides: TGTGCCTGGAGCTCTGTGATCCCGGGGGGTGAAGCTTTCTTT. Translated, it gives CAWSSVIPGGEAFF.

The J gene is TRBJ2-3, the V gene TRBV20-1, with D possibly matching TRBD2 (7 bases). The germline gives CDR1 DFQATT, CDR2 SNEGSKA (reference sequence). V was cut by 0 bases and J by 0 bases, with 13 bases left in between. This CDR3 is built from 16 residues. The CDR3 nucleotides read TGCAGTGCTAGAGATCCGGCGGGGGCTAGCACAGATACGCAGTATTTT. Translation: CSARDPAGASTDTQYF.

The chain has TRBV5-6 and TRBJ2-2, with a weak D call TRBD1 (6 bases). The CDR3 has 15 residues. V dropped 1 base and J dropped 4 bases, with 11 bases sitting between them. The V gene's germline CDR1 is SGHDT and CDR2 YYEEEE. DNA of the CDR3: TGTGCCAGCAGCTTGCAGGGGCGCAGCACCGGGGAGCTGTTTTTT. This sequence encodes CASSLQGRSTGELFF.

This clonotype showed up just a few times. The chain carries TRBV27 and TRBJ2-7, with D perhaps matching TRBD1 or TRBD2 (5 bases each). CDR1 and CDR2 (germline): MNHEY, SMNVEV (reference sequence). The CDR3 contains 15 residues. Trimming pared 0 bases from V and 2 bases from J, leaving 11 bases between. CDR3 coding DNA: TGTGCCAGCAGTTTATCGTCCCAGGGACCCTACGAGCAGTACTTC. Protein product: CASSLSSQGPYEQYF.

V gene TRBV5-1 combines with J gene TRBJ1-1; the D gene is possibly TRBD1 (6 bases). The CDR3 runs 15 residues. Per the germline V gene, CDR1 is SGHRS and CDR2 is YFSETQ. V gave up 4 bases and J gave up 0 bases, with 13 bases separating them. CDR3 nucleotide sequence: TGCGCCAGCAGCCCACCGGGACAAATGAACACTGAAGCTTTCTTT. Translating it yields CASSPPGQMNTEAFF.

This chain links TRBV12-3 or TRBV12-4 with TRBJ2-1; D not resolved. Trimming cost V 5 bases and J 2 bases, with 13 bases left between them. This CDR3 is 15 amino acids long. The CDR3 reads CASSGETAPYNEQFF. CDR3 DNA: TGTGCCAGCAGTGGCGAAACTGCCCCCTACAATGAGCAGTTCTTC.

The chain couples TRBV18 to TRBJ2-3; 10 bases match TRBD1. The germline V gene encodes CDR1 KGHSH and CDR2 LQKENI. V lost 6 bases and J lost 4; bases outside the gene matches: 7. This CDR3 contains 15 residues. CDR3 region: CASSPGQGEADTQYF. CDR3 coding DNA: TGTGCCAGCTCCCCAGGACAGGGGGAGGCAGATACGCAGTATTTT.

V is TRBV29-1 and J is TRBJ1-1; TRBD1 agrees at 9 bases. V lost 4 bases and J lost 4; bases outside the gene matches: 10. CDR1 and CDR2 (germline): SQVTM, ANQGSEA. The CDR3 has 15 residues. The CDR3 here is CSVVLWDRATTEAFF. The DNA of the CDR3 is TGCAGCGTTGTTTTGTGGGACAGGGCGACCACTGAAGCTTTCTTT.

The chain carries TRBV19 and TRBJ2-7; 10 bases are a match to TRBD2. The CDR3 runs to 13 residues. Germline V lookup: CDR1 LNHDA, CDR2 SQIVND (reference sequence). Unmatched junction bases numbered 2, after V lost 8 bases and J lost 1 base. CDR3 loop: CASGSGRSYEQYF. CDR3 DNA: TGTGCCAGTGGTAGCGGGAGGTCCTACGAGCAGTACTTC.